These 10 T cell receptor beta chains were sequenced from one sample in a study of PD-1 blockade in classical Hodgkin lymphoma. The table came from immunoSEQ multiplex PCR; TCRdb's copy has only in-frame clones and leaves some out. The sample has 2,500 to 3,000 clones, about 71% seen once. Patients all relapsed after autologous stem cell transplantation, and there was variation in brentuximab vedotin exposure. After thawing, PBMCs were subjected to magnetic negative selection to isolate CD8+ T cells. The starting material was CD8+ T cells from blood, obtained at baseline. The receptors come from a human donor with classical Hodgkin lymphoma.

The chain recombines TRBV9 with TRBJ1-3; the D gene is possibly TRBD1 (6 bases). Deletions cut 0 bases from V and 2 bases from J, with 9 bases between. The CDR3 length is 15 residues. CDR1 SGDLS and CDR2 YYNGEE come from the germline V gene. CDR3 sequence: CASSVVGGPGNTIYF. In DNA, the CDR3 is TGTGCCAGCAGCGTAGTGGGGGGCCCTGGAAACACCATATATTTT.

The table lists this clone with a count of one. The chain carries TRBV19 and TRBJ2-7; D unresolved. Germline CDR1 and CDR2: LNHDA and SQIVND (reference sequence). This CDR3 contains 14 residues. Trimming removed 1 base from V and 3 bases from J, with 10 bases in between. CDR3 sequence: CASSIVSGYYEQYF. CDR3 nucleotide sequence: TGTGCCAGTAGTATAGTATCGGGTTACTACGAGCAGTACTTC.

The chain recombines TRBV5-1 with TRBJ2-5; TRBD1 matches at 8 bases. Germline lookup yields CDR1 SGHRS and CDR2 YFSETQ. Losses at the gene ends were 2 bases for V and 4 bases for J; bases not matched to a gene: 7. This CDR3 is built from 15 residues. The CDR3 DNA reads as TGCGCCAGCAGCTTTGGACAGGGAACGCGAGAGACCCAGTACTTC. This encodes CASSFGQGTRETQYF.

This clone is large within its sample. The chain couples TRBV4-2 to TRBJ2-3; D gene ambiguous. The CDR3 covers 14 residues. The germline CDR1 and CDR2 sequences are LGHNA and YNFKEQ. The V and J ends lost 0 bases and 6 bases respectively, with 10 bases between them. CDR3: CASSQEGGADTQYF. CDR3 nucleotide sequence: TGTGCCAGCAGCCAAGAAGGTGGCGCGGATACGCAGTATTTT.

This clone was counted between two and nine times. The genes are TRBV10-3 and TRBJ2-7; the D gene could be TRBD1 or TRBD2 (5 bases each). The CDR3 has 12 amino acids. V lost 2 bases, J lost 6 bases, and 8 bases lay in between. The V gene's germline CDR1 is ENHRY and CDR2 SYGVKD. CDR3 sequence (DNA): TGTGCCATCAGTGAGGAGGGGCGCGAGCAGTACTTC. Its protein product is CAISEEGREQYF.

The rearrangement links TRBV19 to TRBJ2-7, with TRBD2 matching 8 bases. Looked up from germline, CDR1 is LNHDA and CDR2 is SQIVND (reference sequence). The CDR3 loop spans 13 amino acids. With 5 bases clipped from V and 3 bases from J, the junction kept 3 bases outside the gene matches. This CDR3 reads CASSAAGGYEQYF. DNA of the CDR3: TGTGCCAGTAGTGCCGCGGGGGGCTACGAGCAGTACTTC.

This clone was seen only a few times. This chain connects TRBV9 to TRBJ2-5; D could derive from TRBD1 or TRBD2 (5 bases each). The germline V gene has CDR1 SGDLS and CDR2 YYNGEE. Trimming cost V 4 bases and J 1 base, with 17 bases left between them. The CDR3 spans 16 residues. This CDR3 is CASSMYGTTLQETQYF. Written as DNA, the CDR3 is TGTGCCAGCAGCATGTACGGGACCACCCTCCAAGAGACCCAGTACTTC.

This clone was observed a single time. This chain uses TRBV6-5 with TRBJ2-4, with D unclear. CDR3 size: 15 residues. The V gene's germline CDR1 is MNHEY and CDR2 SVGAGI. Deletions cut 1 base from V and 0 bases from J, with 7 bases between. CDR3 in amino acids: CASSYWHGAKNIQYF. As DNA, the CDR3 is TGTGCCAGCAGTTACTGGCACGGAGCCAAAAACATTCAGTACTTC.

The rearrangement uses TRBV27 and TRBJ1-1, with D possibly matching TRBD1 (5 bases). The CDR3 is made up of 13 amino acids. V was trimmed by 4 bases and J by 9 bases, leaving 15 bases between them. Germline V gene data show CDR1 as MNHEY and CDR2 as SMNVEV (reference sequence). The CDR3 region is CASSWGRSTQAFF. CDR3 sequence (DNA): TGTGCCAGCAGTTGGGGACGTTCCACACAAGCTTTCTTT.

This chain connects TRBV7-2 to TRBJ1-5; no clear D gene. The CDR3 is 13 amino acids. V gave up 1 base and J gave up 7 bases, with 8 bases separating them. Germline-derived CDR1 and CDR2 are SGHTA and FQGNSA. The CDR3 sequence: CASSLVGSQPQHF. As DNA, the CDR3 is TGTGCCAGCAGCTTAGTTGGCAGCCAGCCCCAGCATTTT.